One T cell receptor beta chain is described in this entry. What it binds is not known. Only in-frame clones appear in the TCRdb table, and some are missing; sequencing was by immunoSEQ multiplex PCR. The data hold 38,000 or so clones, with about 95% observed a single time. This entry comes from a study of graft-versus-host responses after intestinal transplantation. V shed 7 bases and J 9 bases; nucleotides not matched to a gene: 9. The CDR3 covers 15 residues. Germline V lookup: CDR1 SNHLY, CDR2 FYNNEI. The J gene is TRBJ1-6, the V gene TRBV2, with 10 bases lining up with TRBD1. Sequencing was performed on unstimulated CD8+ T cells sorted from spleen or lymph node cells, taken before transplant. The TCR sequence derives from a human donor who was the organ donor for an intestinal transplant. The chain's CDR3 is CASNTPGQGFSPLHF. In nucleotides, the CDR3 is TGTGCCAGCAACACGCCGGGACAGGGGTTTTCACCCCTCCACTTT.